Sequencing of this TCR beta chain was carried out in a study of human T cells and chemical hapten exposure. Time point given: patch test 3, about 24 weeks after DPC sensitization. The treatment here: therapeutic diphenylcyclopropenone sensitization with weekly scalp DPC. MiXCR, applied by TCRdb to the RACE reads, yields one record per CDR3 protein. Here the sample spans tens of thousands of distinct CDR3 sequences, approximately 9.9% being singletons. The CDR3 is made up of 12 amino acids. The V end was cut by 4 bases, the J end by 8 bases, with 11 bases between. CDR1 SGHTA and CDR2 FQGNSA come from the germline V gene. This clonotype was picked up many times.

This clonotype was obtained from a woman in her thirties or forties with alopecia areata. Some clones in this sample may be carry-over from other donors' samples. V usage is TRBV7-2 and J usage is TRBJ1-1; D might be TRBD1 (6 bases). The sample in question was whole blood, obtained in connection with sensitization to the hapten diphenylcyclopropenone (DPC). The CDR3 DNA is TGTGCCAGCAGCTGGGACATATGGGAAGCTTTCTTT. Protein product: CASSWDIWEAFF.